This TCR beta chain was identified in a study of shared clonotypes between healthy human individuals. CD8 cells classed as naive were CD45RO-negative and positively selected for CCR7, excluding terminally differentiated effector memory CD45RA+ cells. It was across several immunoSEQ plates that each subset's genomic DNA was evenly split. Clones were sequenced by immunoSEQ multiplex PCR, and TCRdb holds only the in-frame ones, with some missing. The table has hundreds of thousands of clones, approximately 95% seen once. V lost 3 bases and J lost 4, with 12 bases in between. CDR1 is WSHSY and CDR2 is SAAADI in the germline V gene. The CDR3 consists of 14 residues.

The sample was naive CD8+ T cells sorted from blood. The receptor comes from a woman aged 25 to 45 in good health. The chain combines TRBV10-2 with TRBJ1-2; unclear D gene. CDR3 bases: TGCGCCAGCAGTGATAGGCGGCGAAGCTATGGCTACACCTTC. Amino acids: CASSDRRRSYGYTF.